This T cell receptor beta chain comes out of a study of T cells in Graves' hyperthyroidism and ophthalmopathy. On the study more broadly: Specimen type is peripheral blood, collected at initial diagnosis prior to any treatment.

This clonotype was recorded many times. Its target is not known. Broader study findings: Using 13 V-J features, a model discriminated ophthalmopathy from stable hyperthyroidism. Most thyroid-expanded clonotypes above 0.001 were also found in blood.

CDR3 length: 16 residues. Germline CDR1 and CDR2: SGHDN and FVKESK. With 4 bases removed from V and 8 bases from J, the gap between germline ends came to 23 bases. What was amplified from RNA transcripts were TCR beta CDR3 regions. HTBI primers were employed in a first-round RT-PCR of the TCR CDR3. TCRdb redid the calling of the multiplex PCR reads with MiXCR, one entry per CDR3 protein. Altogether about half a million distinct CDR3 sequences are present, 24% being singletons, with the ten largest covering about 11%. Sequencing was carried out using blood. The chain employs TRBV14 and TRBJ1-2; D call uncertain. The clonotype comes from a woman in her twenties or thirties with Graves' ophthalmopathy. The CDR3 reads CASSRAGLSSDLGYTF. CDR3 DNA: TGTGCCAGCAGCCGCGCCGGTCTTAGCAGTGATCTGGGCTACACCTTC.